Presented here are 17 T cell receptor beta chains from one specimen sequenced in a study of blood T cell repertoires in COVID-19. Measured with immunoSEQ multiplex PCR; TCRdb has only the in-frame clones, and not every one. Among 390,000 or so clones listed, roughly 89% were seen once. The sequenced sample was PBMCs or T cells enriched from blood (not recorded which). These receptors originate from a woman aged 45 to 65 who had recovered from COVID-19.

The chain joins TRBV7-2 to TRBJ1-1; possibly TRBD1 for D (5 bases). Germline loops: CDR1 SGHTA, CDR2 FQGNSA. V lost 1 base to trimming and J lost 0 bases, with 9 bases between them. CDR3 length equals 15 residues. The CDR3 here is CASSLGGDLNTEAFF. The DNA for the CDR3 is TGTGCCAGCAGCTTAGGGGGGGACCTGAACACTGAAGCTTTCTTT.

This chain joins TRBV5-1 and TRBJ1-4; the match to TRBD1 covers 7 bases. With 0 bases clipped from V and 8 bases from J, the junction kept 4 bases outside the gene matches. This CDR3 spans 14 amino acids. Germline CDR1 reads SGHRS; CDR2 reads YFSETQ. The DNA for the CDR3 is TGCGCCAGCAGCTTGGGACAGGGTGGGGAAAAACTGTTTTTT. Its protein product is CASSLGQGGEKLFF.

The chain recombines TRBV4-3 with TRBJ1-2; D may be TRBD1 (5 bases). The V gene lost 11 bases and the J gene lost 2 bases, with 15 bases spanning the gap. The CDR3 spans 13 residues. Germline V gives CDR1 LGHNA, CDR2 YSLEER. Here the CDR3 DNA reads TGCGCCTCTCAAGGGGAGGGGAACTATGGCTACACCTTC. Amino acid sequence: CASQGEGNYGYTF.

This chain joins TRBV2 and TRBJ1-5; possible D gene TRBD1, 6 bases. V lost 7 bases and J lost 0, with 16 bases in between. This CDR3 spans 16 amino acids. CDR1 is SNHLY, CDR2 FYNNEI, per germline. CDR3 in amino acids: CASKGGGHYSNQPQHF. The CDR3 DNA reads as TGTGCCAGCAAGGGGGGGGGACACTATAGCAATCAGCCCCAGCATTTT.

This clone was picked up a small number of times. This sequence joins TRBV7-8 and TRBJ1-2; 9 bases fit TRBD1. Germline V CDR1 and CDR2: SGHVS, FQNEAQ. V lost 5 bases, J lost 7 bases, and 14 bases stayed unmatched. The CDR3 extends over 16 amino acids. The CDR3 here is CASSQLGDRGNRGYTF. The DNA for the CDR3 is TGTGCCAGCAGCCAACTTGGCGACAGGGGGAATCGTGGCTACACCTTC.

The J gene is TRBJ1-2, the V gene TRBV23-1; D unclear. TRBV23-1 is an ORF for which the function is uncertain. Trimming took off 2 bases at V and 2 bases at J, with 12 bases between the two ends. This CDR3 is 15 amino acids long. CDR3 nucleotide sequence: TGCGCCAGCAGTCAAGGTCTCGGGTACAACTATGGCTACACCTTC. Its translation is CASSQGLGYNYGYTF.

The chain couples TRBV2 to TRBJ2-5; the match to TRBD2 covers 9 bases. The germline V gene encodes CDR1 SNHLY and CDR2 FYNNEI. The CDR3 consists of 16 residues. J lost 2 bases, V lost 6 bases, and 10 bases had no gene match. The CDR3 loop is CASRASPGLAQETQYF. The CDR3 region has the DNA TGTGCCAGCAGGGCGTCCCCGGGACTAGCTCAAGAGACCCAGTACTTC.

The chain recombines TRBV18 with TRBJ2-5; 10 bases are shared with TRBD2. CDR3 length: 13 amino acids. V lost 8 bases and J lost 4; bases outside the gene matches: 4. CDR1 is KGHSH, CDR2 LQKENI, per germline. The CDR3, as DNA: TGTGCCAGCCGACGGACTAGCGGAGAGACCCAGTACTTC. This codes for CASRRTSGETQYF.

The genes are TRBV18 and TRBJ2-5, with D possibly matching TRBD1 (7 bases). Per germline, CDR1 KGHSH and CDR2 LQKENI. V gave up 3 bases and J gave up 4 bases, with 15 bases separating them. The CDR3 contains 15 residues. CDR3 region: CASSPRRDRGETQYF. As DNA, the CDR3 is TGTGCCAGCTCACCCCGGAGGGACAGAGGAGAGACCCAGTACTTC.

V is TRBV5-1 and J is TRBJ1-1; possible D gene TRBD1, 5 bases. The CDR3 loop spans 11 amino acids. Germline CDR1 SGHRS, CDR2 YFSETQ. Trimming took off 4 bases at V and 8 bases at J, with 9 bases between the two ends. The CDR3 protein is CASSAGLEAFF. The DNA for the CDR3 is TGCGCCAGCAGCGCGGGACTAGAAGCTTTCTTT.

The rearrangement links TRBV6-2 or TRBV6-3 to TRBJ1-3, with TRBD1 identical over 8 bases. The trim removed 5 bases at V and 0 bases at J, leaving 12 bases unmatched. Germline V gives CDR1 MNHEY, CDR2 SVGEGT. This CDR3 is 18 amino acids long. The CDR3 nucleotides read TGTGCCAGCAGTCCCGTTCCAGGGGGCATCCTCTCTGGAAACACCATATATTTT. Translation gives CASSPVPGGILSGNTIYF.

This sequence joins TRBV2 and TRBJ2-7, with 9 bases identical to TRBD1. The CDR3 totals 14 residues. The J segment lost 4 bases and the V segment lost 6 bases, leaving 7 bases of the junction unmatched. Germline V lookup: CDR1 SNHLY, CDR2 FYNNEI. CDR3 in amino acids: CASRWMGTGYEQYF. In DNA, the CDR3 is TGTGCCAGCAGATGGATGGGGACAGGGTACGAGCAGTACTTC.

V and J are TRBV7-3 and TRBJ2-3, with D perhaps TRBD2 (6 bases). Trimming took off 5 bases at V and 0 bases at J, with 15 bases between the two ends. CDR3 size: 16 residues. Germline CDR1 and CDR2: SGHTA and FQGTGA. In DNA form, the CDR3 reads TGTGCCAGCAGCCTATCCTTAGCGGCTAGCACAGATACGCAGTATTTT. Its protein is CASSLSLAASTDTQYF.

V is TRBV4-1 and J is TRBJ2-4, with 9 bases lining up with TRBD2. The CDR3 contains 16 residues. V gave up 1 base and J gave up 1 base; unmatched junction bases: 2. Germline V lookup: CDR1 MGHRA, CDR2 YSYEKL. CDR3 protein: CASSQASGGAKNIQYF. The CDR3 nucleotides read TGCGCCAGCAGCCAAGCAAGCGGGGGGGCCAAAAACATTCAGTACTTC.

V usage is TRBV5-1 and J usage is TRBJ1-2; TRBD1 is a possible D gene (6 bases). The V and J ends lost 4 bases and 8 bases respectively, with 15 bases between them. Germline values: CDR1 SGHRS, CDR2 YFSETQ. The CDR3 runs to 13 residues. The DNA for the CDR3 is TGCGCCAGCAGCCGCGACACAGGGAGAGGCTACACCTTC. This sequence encodes CASSRDTGRGYTF.

The J gene is TRBJ1-2, the V gene TRBV14; maybe TRBD1 (6 bases). Looked up from germline, CDR1 is SGHDN and CDR2 is FVKESK. Between the trimmed V and J ends, which lost 6 bases and 3 bases, there was a span of 14 bases. This CDR3 has 14 residues. This CDR3 reads CASRKLDRYYGYTF. The CDR3 nucleotides are TGTGCCAGCAGAAAATTGGACAGATACTATGGCTACACCTTC.

The J gene is TRBJ2-7, the V gene TRBV2; TRBD1 agrees at 7 bases. Germline V CDR1 and CDR2: SNHLY, FYNNEI. The junction had 12 bases not matched to a gene; V was cut back by 6 bases and J by 7 bases. The CDR3 extends over 14 amino acids. The CDR3 nucleotides are TGTGCCAGCAGCGAGACAGGGCTCACGGGGGAGCAGTACTTC. Its protein is CASSETGLTGEQYF.